The present T cell receptor beta chain was sequenced within a study of T cell responses to AZD1222 COVID-19 vaccine (dated by TCRdb to the early 2020s). In terms of the full investigation: TCR sequencing was performed for more than 230 trial participants, of whom 200 to 210 were given two doses of AZD1222 and about 25 were given two doses of MenACWY control vaccine. Trial participants were enrolled into age subgroups of 18-55, 56-69 and 70-plus years, which contained 148, 28 and 57 TCR-sequenced participants, respectively.

In light of the paper, this sample's time point label describes: about 28 days (+/-7) after the second vaccine dose. AZD1222 recipients with second doses at about 4 weeks or about 12 weeks were pooled, because spike-specific TCR depth and breadth did not differ between schedules. Vaccinee samples came from UK trials COV001 and COV002, including a single-blind randomized controlled phase 2/3 trial of AZD1222 (ChAdOx1 nCoV-19) in healthy adults. For TCRbeta chain sequencing, PBMC samples from trial participants were taken at day 0 and at day 28 after the second dose. This clone was counted once. This clone's antigen is unknown. No per-base quality is available; no much larger clone lies one base away. Study-wide conclusions, independent of this receptor: Spike-specific TCR breadth and depth rose significantly after two AZD1222 doses compared with day 0 and with MenACWY recipients. Vaccine-associated CD4 TCRs spanned the whole spike protein, with dominant responses in regions 160-218 and 743-854. Participants were mostly white British and included more females than males, and it was suggested by the authors that clonal diversity may have been underestimated. Because no samples from the day 14 peak response were available, repertoires could be characterized only after the peak T cell response. Only five or six AZD1222 recipients were SARS-CoV-2 seropositive at baseline, limiting conclusions about previously exposed vaccinees. The 56-69-year group was small, and its depth increase did not reach significance, likely because of low power. Nearly half of unique spike-specific TCRs reportedly recognized epitopes outside regions mutated in the B.1.351 and B.1.1.7 variants.

CDR1 KGHSH and CDR2 LQKENI are derived from the germline V gene. Trimming removed 3 bases from V and 5 bases from J, leaving 5 bases between the germline ends. Including cysteine and phenylalanine, the CDR3 has 11 amino acids. Only the CDR3 part of the read is kept: 33 bases, read in frame from the first base. The CDR3 regions of human TCRbeta chains were analyzed by immunosequencing. The original pipeline was this. Repertoire TCRs were checked for matches against a reference library of SARS-CoV-2-specific TCRs that had been generated using the MIRA antigen-specificity platform. Breadth was defined as the fraction of unique TCRs that were SARS-CoV-2-associated, and depth was defined as the fraction of total T cells that were SARS-CoV-2-associated. Using the MIRA data, each spike-specific TCR was assigned both to the spike region to which the TCR was reactive and to a CD4 or CD8 class. Log10-transformed breadth and depth values were compared by one-way ANOVA with Sidak's multiple comparisons tests. The immuneACCESS repertoire file appears here via TCRdb, limited to in-frame rearrangements. These files lack a portion of the clones; in checked studies, under half of the deficit traces to unresolved V genes, and the cause of the others is not known. V and J calls and clone size are given by that table; D and trimming were obtained from the DNA. The sample records under 95,000 clones, about 90% of which are singletons. The ten largest clonotypes hold less than 9% of the sample.

The chain is made from TRBV18 and TRBJ2-7; a confident D gene designation cannot be given. The sequence was collected from an adult who received the AZD1222 COVID-19 vaccine. The source was peripheral blood, collected 28 days after the second AZD1222 dose. The DNA is TGTGCCAGCTCACCTAAGGACGAGCAGTACTTC. Its protein is CASSPKDEQYF.